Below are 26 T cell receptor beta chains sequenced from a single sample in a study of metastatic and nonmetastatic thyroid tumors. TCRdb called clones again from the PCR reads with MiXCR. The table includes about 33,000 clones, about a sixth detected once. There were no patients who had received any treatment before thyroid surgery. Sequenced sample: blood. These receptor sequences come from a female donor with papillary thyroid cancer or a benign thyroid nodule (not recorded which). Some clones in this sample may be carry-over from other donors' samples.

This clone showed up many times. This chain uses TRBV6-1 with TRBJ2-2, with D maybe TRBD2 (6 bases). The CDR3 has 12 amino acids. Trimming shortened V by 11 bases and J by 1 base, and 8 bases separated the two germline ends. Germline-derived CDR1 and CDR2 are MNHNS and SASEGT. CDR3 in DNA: TGTGCCGCGGGAAGGAACACCGGGGAGCTGTTTTTT. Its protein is CAAGRNTGELFF.

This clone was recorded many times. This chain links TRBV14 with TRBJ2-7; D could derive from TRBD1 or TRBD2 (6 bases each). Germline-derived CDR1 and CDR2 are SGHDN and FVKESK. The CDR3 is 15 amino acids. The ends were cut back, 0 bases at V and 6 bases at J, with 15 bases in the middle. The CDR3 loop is CASSQDYRGRSEQYF. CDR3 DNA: TGTGCCAGCAGCCAAGATTACCGGGGGCGCAGCGAGCAGTACTTC.

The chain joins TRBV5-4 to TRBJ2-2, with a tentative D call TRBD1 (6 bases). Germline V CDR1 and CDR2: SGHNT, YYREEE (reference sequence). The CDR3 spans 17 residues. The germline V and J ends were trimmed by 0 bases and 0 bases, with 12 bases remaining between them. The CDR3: CASSLELGAANTGELFF. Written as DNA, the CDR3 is TGTGCCAGCAGCTTGGAGTTGGGGGCGGCGAACACCGGGGAGCTGTTTTTT.

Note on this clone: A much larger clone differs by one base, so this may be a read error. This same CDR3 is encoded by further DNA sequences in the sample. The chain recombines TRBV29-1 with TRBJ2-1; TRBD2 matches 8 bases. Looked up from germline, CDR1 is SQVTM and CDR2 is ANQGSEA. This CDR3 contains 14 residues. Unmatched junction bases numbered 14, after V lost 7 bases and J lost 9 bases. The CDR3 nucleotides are TGCAGCGCCGGTACTAGCGGAACCTACTTTGAGCAGTTCTTC. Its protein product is CSAGTSGTYFEQFF.

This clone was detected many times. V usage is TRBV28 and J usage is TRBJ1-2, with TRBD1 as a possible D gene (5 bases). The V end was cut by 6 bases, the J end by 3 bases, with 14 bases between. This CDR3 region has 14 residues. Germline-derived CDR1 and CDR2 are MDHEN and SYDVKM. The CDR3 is CASSPGDKDYGYTF. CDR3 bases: TGTGCCAGCAGCCCGGGGGATAAGGACTATGGCTACACCTTC.

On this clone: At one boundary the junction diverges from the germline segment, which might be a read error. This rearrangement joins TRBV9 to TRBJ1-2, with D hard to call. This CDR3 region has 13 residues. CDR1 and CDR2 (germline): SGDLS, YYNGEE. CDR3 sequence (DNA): TGTGTCAGCAGCGCGTCTGGAGCCTTCGGCTACACCTTC. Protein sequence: CVSSASGAFGYTF.

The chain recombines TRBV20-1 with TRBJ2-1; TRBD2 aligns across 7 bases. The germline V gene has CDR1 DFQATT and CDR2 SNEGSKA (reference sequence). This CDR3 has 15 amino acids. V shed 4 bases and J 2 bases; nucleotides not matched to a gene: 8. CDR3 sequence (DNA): TGCAGTGCTACTCTAGCGGCCCCGACCTACAATGAGCAGTTCTTC. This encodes CSATLAAPTYNEQFF.

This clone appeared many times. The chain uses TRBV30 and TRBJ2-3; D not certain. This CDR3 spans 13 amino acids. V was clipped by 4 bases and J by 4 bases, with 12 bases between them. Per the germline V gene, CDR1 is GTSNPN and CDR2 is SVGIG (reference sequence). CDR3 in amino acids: CAWKGKGADTQYF. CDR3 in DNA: TGTGCCTGGAAGGGAAAGGGTGCAGATACGCAGTATTTT.

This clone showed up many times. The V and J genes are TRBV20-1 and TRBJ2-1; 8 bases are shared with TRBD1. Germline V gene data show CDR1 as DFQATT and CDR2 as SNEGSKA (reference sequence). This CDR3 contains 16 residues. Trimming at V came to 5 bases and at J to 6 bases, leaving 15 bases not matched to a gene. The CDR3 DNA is TGCAGTGCTCCCCTTAACAGGGGGGTGGGATCCAATGAGCAGTTCTTC. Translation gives CSAPLNRGVGSNEQFF.

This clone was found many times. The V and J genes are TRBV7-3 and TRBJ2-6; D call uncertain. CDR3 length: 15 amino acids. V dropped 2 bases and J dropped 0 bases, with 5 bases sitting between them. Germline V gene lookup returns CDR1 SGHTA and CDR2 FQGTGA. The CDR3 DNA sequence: TGTGCCAGCAGCTTAGGCAACTCTGGGGCCAACGTCCTGACTTTC. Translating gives CASSLGNSGANVLTF. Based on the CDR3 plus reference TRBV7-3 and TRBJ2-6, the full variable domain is GAGVSQTPSNKVTEKGKYVELRCDPISGHTALYWYRQSLGQGPEFLIYFQGTGAADDSGLPNDRFFAVRPEGSVSTLKIQRTERGDSAVYLCASSLGNSGANVLTFGAGSRLTVL.

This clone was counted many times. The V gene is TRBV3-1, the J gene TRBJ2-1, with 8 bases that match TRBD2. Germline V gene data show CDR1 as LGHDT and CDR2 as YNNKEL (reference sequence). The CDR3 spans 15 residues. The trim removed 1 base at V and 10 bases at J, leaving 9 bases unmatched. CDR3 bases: TGTGCCAGCAGCCAAGCTGCCGGGAGGGCCTTGGAGCAGTTCTTC. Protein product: CASSQAAGRALEQFF.

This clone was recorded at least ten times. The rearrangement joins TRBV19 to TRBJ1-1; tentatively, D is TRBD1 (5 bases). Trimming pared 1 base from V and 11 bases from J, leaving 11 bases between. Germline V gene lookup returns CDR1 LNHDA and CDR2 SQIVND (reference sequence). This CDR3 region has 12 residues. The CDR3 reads CASSIGLRGAFF. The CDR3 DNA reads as TGTGCCAGTAGTATAGGACTGCGGGGCGCTTTCTTT.

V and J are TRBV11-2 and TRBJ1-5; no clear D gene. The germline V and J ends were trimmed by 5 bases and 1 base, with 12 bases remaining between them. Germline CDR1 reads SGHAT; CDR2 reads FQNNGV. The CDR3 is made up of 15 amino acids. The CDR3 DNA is TGTGCCAGCAGCACTACAGCTGGGAGCAATCAGCCCCAGCATTTT. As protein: CASSTTAGSNQPQHF. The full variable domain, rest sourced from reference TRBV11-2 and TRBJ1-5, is EAGVAQSPRYKIIEKRQSVAFWCNPISGHATLYWYQQILGQGPKLLIQFQNNGVVDDSQLPKDRFSAERLKGVDSTLKIQPAKLEDSAVYLCASSTTAGSNQPQHFGDGTRLSIL.

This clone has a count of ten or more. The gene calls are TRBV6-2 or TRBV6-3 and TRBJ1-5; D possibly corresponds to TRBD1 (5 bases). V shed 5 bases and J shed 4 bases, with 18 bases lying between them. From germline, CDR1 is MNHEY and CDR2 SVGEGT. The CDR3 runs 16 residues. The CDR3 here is CASSKGVTGDNQPQHF. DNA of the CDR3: TGTGCCAGCAGTAAGGGAGTCACAGGTGATAATCAGCCCCAGCATTTT.

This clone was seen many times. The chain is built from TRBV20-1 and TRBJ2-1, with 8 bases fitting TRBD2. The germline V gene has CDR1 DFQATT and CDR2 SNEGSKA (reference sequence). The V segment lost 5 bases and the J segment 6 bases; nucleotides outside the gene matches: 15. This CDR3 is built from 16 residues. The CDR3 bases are TGCAGTGCTCACCCGCTGGAGCGGGGGTACCTCAATGAGCAGTTCTTC. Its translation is CSAHPLERGYLNEQFF.

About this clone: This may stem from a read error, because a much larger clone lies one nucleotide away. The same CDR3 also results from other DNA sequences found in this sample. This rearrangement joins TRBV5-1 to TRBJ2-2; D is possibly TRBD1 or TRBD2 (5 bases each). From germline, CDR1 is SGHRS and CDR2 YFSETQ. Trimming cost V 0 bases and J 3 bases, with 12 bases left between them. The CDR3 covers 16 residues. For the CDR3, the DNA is TGCGCCAGCAGCTTGGCTCTGGGGGTGGACACCGGGGAGCTGTTTTTT. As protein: CASSLALGVDTGELFF.

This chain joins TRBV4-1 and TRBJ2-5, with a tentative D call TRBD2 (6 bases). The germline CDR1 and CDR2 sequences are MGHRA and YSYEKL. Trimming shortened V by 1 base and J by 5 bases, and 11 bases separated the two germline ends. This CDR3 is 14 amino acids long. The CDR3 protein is CASSQASGGETQYF. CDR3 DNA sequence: TGCGCCAGCAGCCAAGCCTCTGGGGGGGAGACCCAGTACTTC.

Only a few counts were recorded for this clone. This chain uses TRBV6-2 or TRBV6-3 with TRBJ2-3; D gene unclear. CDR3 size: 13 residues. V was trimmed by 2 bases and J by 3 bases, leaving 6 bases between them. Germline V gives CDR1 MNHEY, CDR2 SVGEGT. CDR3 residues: CASSYILTDTQYF. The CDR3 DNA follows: TGTGCCAGCAGTTACATACTGACAGATACGCAGTATTTT.

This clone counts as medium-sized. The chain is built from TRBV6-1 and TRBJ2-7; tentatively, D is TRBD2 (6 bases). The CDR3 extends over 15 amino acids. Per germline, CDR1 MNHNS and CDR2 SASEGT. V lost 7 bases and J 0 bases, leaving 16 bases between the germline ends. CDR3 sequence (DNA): TGTGCCAGCAAGAACCGGGACGGGAGCTCCTACGAGCAGTACTTC. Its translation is CASKNRDGSSYEQYF.

The CDR3 spells CASRPSGANVLTF. The CDR3, as DNA: TGTGCCAGCAGGCCCTCTGGGGCCAACGTCCTGACTTTC. The chain combines TRBV3-1 with TRBJ2-6; no definite D call. The CDR3 is 13 residues long. Germline CDR1 is LGHDT and CDR2 is YNNKEL (reference sequence). V lost 6 bases and J lost 0, with 3 bases in between. The full variable domain, rest sourced from reference TRBV3-1 and TRBJ2-6, is DTAVSQTPKYLVTQMGNDKSIKCEQNLGHDTMYWYKQDSKKFLKIMFSYNNKELIINETVPNRFSPKSPDKAHLNLHINSLELGDSAVYFCASRPSGANVLTFGAGSRLTVL.

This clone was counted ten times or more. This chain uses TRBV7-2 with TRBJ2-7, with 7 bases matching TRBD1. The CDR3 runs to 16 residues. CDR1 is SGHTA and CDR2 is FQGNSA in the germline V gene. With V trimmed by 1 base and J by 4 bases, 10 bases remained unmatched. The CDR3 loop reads CASSLVAGQAGYEQYF. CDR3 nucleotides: TGTGCCAGCAGCTTAGTCGCTGGACAGGCGGGTTACGAGCAGTACTTC.

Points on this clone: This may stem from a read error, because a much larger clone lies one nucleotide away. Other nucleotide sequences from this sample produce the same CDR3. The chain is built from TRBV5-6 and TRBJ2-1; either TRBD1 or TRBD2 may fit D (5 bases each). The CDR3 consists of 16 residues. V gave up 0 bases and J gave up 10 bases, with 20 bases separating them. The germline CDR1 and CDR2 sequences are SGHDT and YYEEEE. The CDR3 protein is CASSLAGASGSGEQFF. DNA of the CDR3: TGTGCCAGCAGCTTGGCCGGGGCTAGTGGGAGCGGCGAGCAGTTCTTC.

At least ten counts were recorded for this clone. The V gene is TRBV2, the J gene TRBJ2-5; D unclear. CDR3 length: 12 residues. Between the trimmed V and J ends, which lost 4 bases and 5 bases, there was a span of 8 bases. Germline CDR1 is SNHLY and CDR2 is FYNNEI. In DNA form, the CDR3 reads TGTGCCAGCAGTGTAAATACTGAGACCCAGTACTTC. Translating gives CASSVNTETQYF.

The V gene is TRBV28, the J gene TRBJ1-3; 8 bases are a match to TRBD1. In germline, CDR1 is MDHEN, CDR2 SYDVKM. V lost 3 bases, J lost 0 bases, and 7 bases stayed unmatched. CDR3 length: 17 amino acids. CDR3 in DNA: TGTGCCAGCAGTTTCTCCGGGACAGGAAGCTCTGGAAACACCATATATTTT. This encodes CASSFSGTGSSGNTIYF.

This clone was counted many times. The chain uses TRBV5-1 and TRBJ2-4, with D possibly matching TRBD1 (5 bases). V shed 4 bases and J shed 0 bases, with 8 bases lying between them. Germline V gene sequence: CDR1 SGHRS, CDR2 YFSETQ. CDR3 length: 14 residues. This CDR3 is CASSETVAKNIQYF. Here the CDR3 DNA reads TGCGCCAGCAGCGAGACAGTAGCCAAAAACATTCAGTACTTC.

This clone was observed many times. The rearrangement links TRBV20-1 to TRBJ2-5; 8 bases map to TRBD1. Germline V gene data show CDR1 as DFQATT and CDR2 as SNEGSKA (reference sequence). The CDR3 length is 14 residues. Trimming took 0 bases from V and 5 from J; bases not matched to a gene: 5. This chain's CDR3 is CSARDRGPRETQYF. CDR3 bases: TGCAGTGCTAGAGACAGGGGGCCCCGGGAGACCCAGTACTTC.